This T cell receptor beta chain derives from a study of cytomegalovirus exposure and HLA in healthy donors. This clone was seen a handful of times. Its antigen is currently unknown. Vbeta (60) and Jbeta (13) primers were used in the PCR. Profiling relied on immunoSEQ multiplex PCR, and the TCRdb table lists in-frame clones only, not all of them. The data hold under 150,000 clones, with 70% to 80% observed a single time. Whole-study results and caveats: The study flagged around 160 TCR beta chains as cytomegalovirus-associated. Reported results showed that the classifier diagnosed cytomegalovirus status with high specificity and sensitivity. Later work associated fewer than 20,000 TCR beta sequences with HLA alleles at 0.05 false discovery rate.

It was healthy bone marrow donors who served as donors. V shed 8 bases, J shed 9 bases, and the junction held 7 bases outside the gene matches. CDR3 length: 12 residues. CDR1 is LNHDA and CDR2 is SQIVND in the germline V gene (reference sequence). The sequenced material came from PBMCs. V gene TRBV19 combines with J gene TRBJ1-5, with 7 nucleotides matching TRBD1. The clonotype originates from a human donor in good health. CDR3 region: CASAAQGSPQHF. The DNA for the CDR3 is TGTGCCAGTGCTGCACAGGGGTCGCCCCAGCATTTT.